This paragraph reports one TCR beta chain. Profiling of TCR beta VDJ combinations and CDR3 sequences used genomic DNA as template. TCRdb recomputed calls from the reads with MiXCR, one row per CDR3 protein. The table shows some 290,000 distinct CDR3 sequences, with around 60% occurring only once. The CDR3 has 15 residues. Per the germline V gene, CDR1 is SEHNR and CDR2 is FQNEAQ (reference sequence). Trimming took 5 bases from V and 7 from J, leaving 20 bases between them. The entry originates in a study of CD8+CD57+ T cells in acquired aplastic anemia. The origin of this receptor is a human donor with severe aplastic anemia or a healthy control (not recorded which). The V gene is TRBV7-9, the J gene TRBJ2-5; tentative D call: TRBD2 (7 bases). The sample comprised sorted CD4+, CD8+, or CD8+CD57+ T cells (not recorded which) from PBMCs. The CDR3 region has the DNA TGTGCCAGCAGCCCGGGGGGACAAAGGGTCCGGACCCAGTACTTC. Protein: CASSPGGQRVRTQYF.